This TCR beta chain comes out of a study of glioma-infiltrating T cells after dendritic cell vaccination. CDR1 and CDR2 (germline): MNHNS, SASEGT. The CDR3 is made up of 13 amino acids. V was trimmed by 7 bases and J by 5 bases, leaving 12 bases between them. This clone has a single count. Its antigen is unidentified. Libraries were prepared by immunoSEQ multiplex PCR; TCRdb keeps only in-frame clonotypes and omits some of them. The sample has 90,000 to 140,000 clones; roughly 89% are singletons. Study-level points and caveats: Patients with more pretreatment TILs had longer time to progression and survival.

Time point described: after dendritic cell vaccination, including at tumor progression/relapse. This receptor was identified in a human donor with glioblastoma. Sample: blood, taken after dendritic cell vaccination. V and J are TRBV6-1 and TRBJ1-5; D is undetermined. The CDR3 is CASTPVTDQPQHF. CDR3 nucleotide sequence: TGTGCCAGCACCCCCGTTACGGATCAGCCCCAGCATTTT.